The sequence of this T cell receptor (beta chain) was determined in a study of blood T cell repertoires in COVID-19. This clone occurred a few times. This CDR3 has 14 amino acids. Between the trimmed V and J ends, which lost 5 bases and 3 bases, there was a span of 14 bases. CDR1 and CDR2 (germline): SGHTA, FQGNSA. Sequenced by immunoSEQ multiplex PCR; TCRdb stores in-frame clones only, minus some. This table has fewer than 650,000 clones, about 89% appearing once. This clonotype was obtained from a woman aged 45-59 years with COVID-19, enrolled during active disease. V is TRBV7-2 and J is TRBJ2-7; weak D call: TRBD1 (5 bases). The sequencing input was peripheral blood. Here the CDR3 reads CASSRSGQGYEQYF. CDR3 nucleotide sequence: TGTGCCAGCAGCAGATCAGGCCAGGGCTACGAGCAGTACTTC.